This TCR beta chain was recorded in a study of cytomegalovirus exposure and HLA in healthy donors. In regard to this clone: Its cognate antigen is unknown.

Germline V CDR1 and CDR2: SGHNT, YYREEE (reference sequence). Trimming removed 4 bases at V and 2 bases at J, with 16 bases between. The CDR3 is 15 residues long. General study points: Earlier results showed most TCR beta V segments being productive about 87% or about 30% of the time.

The PCR was carried out with 60 Vbeta primers and 13 Jbeta primers. The repertoire was sequenced with immunoSEQ multiplex PCR; TCRdb's copy has only in-frame clones and lacks some. The sample consists of approximately 240,000 clones, more than 60% of them appearing once. The chain has TRBV5-4 and TRBJ2-7; tentatively, D is TRBD1 (6 bases). Sequenced sample: PBMCs. The clonotype originates from a woman aged 60 to 75 in good health and CMV-seropositive. In DNA, the CDR3 is TGTGCCAGCAGCACCCTAGACAGGTCCGCCTACGAGCAGTACTTC. Translated: CASSTLDRSAYEQYF.